This T cell receptor beta chain was identified in a study of blood T cell repertoires in COVID-19. Study as a whole: Sites in the United States, Italy and Spain provided acute and convalescent COVID-19 samples. In each case, the material was cDNA or gDNA derived from T cells, B-cell-depleted T cells, or PBMCs.

J gave up 5 bases and V 4 bases, and 9 bases lay outside the gene matches. The CDR3 is made up of 15 amino acids. The germline CDR1 and CDR2 sequences are LGHDT and YNNKEL (reference sequence). Using immunoSEQ multiplex PCR, the repertoire was profiled, and TCRdb retains in-frame clones only, with some absent. The sample carries more than 200,000 clones, 86% recorded once. Sequencing used peripheral blood. The receptor was derived from a man under 40 with active or convalescent COVID-19. V and J are TRBV3-1 (or the pseudogene TRBV3-2) and TRBJ2-7, with 9 nucleotides matching TRBD2. CDR3 loop: CASSRKRGAIHEQYF. In DNA form, the CDR3 reads TGTGCCAGCAGCCGGAAGCGGGGGGCCATCCACGAGCAGTACTTC.